A selection of T cell receptor beta chains follows, all from one sample in a study of cytomegalovirus exposure and HLA in healthy donors. Some clones are missing from TCRdb's copy, which holds only in-frame ones; the method was immunoSEQ multiplex PCR. The sample lists approximately 140,000 clones, 81% occurring once. The sample comprised PBMCs. These TCRs come from a man between 18 and 35 years old in good health and CMV-seronegative. Both conserved end residues are part of each CDR3. Fields, in order: V gene, D gene, J gene, CDR3 protein. A D gene is named only where the DNA matches it firmly.

TRBV29-1	.	TRBJ2-7	CSVGIVSGFSYEQYF
TRBV28	TRBD1	TRBJ1-4	CASSQGAKSHEKLFF
TRBV9	.	TRBJ2-7	CASSVRNTVGPTYEQYF
TRBV6-1	.	TRBJ2-5	CASSDLETQYF
TRBV7-3	.	TRBJ1-2	CASSLDGGGVYTF
TRBV30	TRBD1	TRBJ1-1	CAWSVSRGQGMNTEAFF
TRBV30	.	TRBJ1-6	CAWSVLKSPLHF
TRBV7-9	TRBD1	TRBJ2-2	CASSLQRDRGRIIAGELFF
TRBV14	TRBD2	TRBJ2-1	CASRLGAGGPHEQFF
TRBV6-5	.	TRBJ1-1	CASSYSPGVLAEAFF
TRBV20-1	.	TRBJ2-3	CSAADSHTQYF
TRBV4-2	.	TRBJ1-6	CASSQDAQINSPLHF
TRBV9	.	TRBJ2-2	CATTGTHTGELFF
TRBV7-7	.	TRBJ2-1	CASSLGGQSNEQFF
TRBV6-1	TRBD2	TRBJ2-1	CASEGGGGSYNEQFF
TRBV18	.	TRBJ1-4	CASSLGVTNEKLFF
TRBV19	.	TRBJ1-1	CASSIDRDTEAFF
TRBV11-2	.	TRBJ2-7	CASSPTWGLSYEQYF
TRBV6-6	TRBD1	TRBJ2-7	CASGPWNRGQGEQYF
TRBV9	.	TRBJ1-1	CASSPTGFEAFF
TRBV28	.	TRBJ2-7	CASSLGQGTINEQYF
TRBV7-6	.	TRBJ1-2	CASSLAGRGGYTF
TRBV19	.	TRBJ1-5	CASSEQGSGQPQHF
TRBV30	.	TRBJ1-1	CAWNGPRDGTEAFF
TRBV12-5	TRBD1	TRBJ1-5	CASGLVQGQPQHF
TRBV19	TRBD2	TRBJ2-5	CATSGGNREETQYF
TRBV19	TRBD1	TRBJ2-7	CASSRTGVDYEQYF